These 18 T cell receptor beta chains originate from one sample sequenced in a study of cytomegalovirus exposure and HLA in healthy donors (dated by TCRdb to the late 2010s). Libraries were built with the immunoSEQ multiplex PCR assay. For the multiplex PCR, a mixture combining 60 forward primers for TCR Vbeta segments and 13 reverse primers for TCR Jbeta segments was used. TCRdb provides this immuneACCESS table in a form limited to in-frame rearrangements. Some clones are lacking; in checked studies, under half of them reflect an unresolved V gene, and why the rest are absent is not known. In all, the sample holds roughly 86,000 clones, and about 75% of those were seen once. The ten most abundant clones make up nearly 6% of the sample. Sequenced input: PBMCs. The origin of the receptors is a female donor in good health and CMV-seronegative.

The rearrangement uses TRBV10-2 and TRBJ1-1; D is possibly TRBD1 (5 bases). V was cut by 3 bases and J by 4 bases, with 15 bases left in between. Germline CDR1 is WSHSY and CDR2 is SAAADI. The CDR3 contains 15 residues. CDR3 sequence reads: CASSDPTDTLTEAFF. CDR3 sequence (DNA): TGCGCCAGCAGTGACCCTACGGACACGCTCACTGAAGCTTTCTTT.

V usage is TRBV6-1 and J usage is TRBJ2-7; 8 positions agree with TRBD2. V gave up 3 bases and J gave up 0 bases; unmatched junction bases: 4. The germline V gene encodes CDR1 MNHNS and CDR2 SASEGT. CDR3 size: 15 residues. CDR3 sequence: CASSEGSGSSYEQYF. CDR3 sequence (DNA): TGTGCCAGCAGTGAGGGGAGCGGGAGCTCCTACGAGCAGTACTTC.

This sequence joins TRBV6-5 and TRBJ1-4, with 8 nucleotides matching TRBD1. J was trimmed by 7 bases and V by 6 bases; bases with no gene match: 10. This CDR3 is 15 amino acids long. The germline V gene encodes CDR1 MNHEY and CDR2 SVGAGI. CDR3 DNA sequence: TGTGCCAGCAGACCGCCCCAGGGGGCTAGTGAAAAACTGTTTTTT. Encoded protein: CASRPPQGASEKLFF.

This chain connects TRBV28 to TRBJ2-2; 10 bases are a match to TRBD2. This CDR3 has 15 residues. V lost 3 bases, J lost 5 bases, and 3 bases stayed unmatched. Germline loops: CDR1 MDHEN, CDR2 SYDVKM. In DNA, the CDR3 is TGTGCCAGCAGTTTTAGGGGACTAGCGACCGGGGAGCTGTTTTTT. Its translation is CASSFRGLATGELFF.

Only one count was recorded for this clone. This chain joins TRBV28 and TRBJ2-7; 12 bases map to TRBD2. CDR1 is MDHEN, CDR2 SYDVKM, per germline. CDR3 length equals 17 residues. J gave up 0 bases and V 6 bases, and 9 bases lay outside the gene matches. CDR3: CASSTLLAGGDSYEQYF. CDR3 sequence (DNA): TGTGCCAGCAGCACCCTACTAGCGGGAGGCGACTCCTACGAGCAGTACTTC.

The DNA of the CDR3 is TGTGCCAGCAAGCTAGCGGGAGACGGGAATGAGCAGTTCTTC. Translation: CASKLAGDGNEQFF. V usage is TRBV6-4 and J usage is TRBJ2-1; TRBD2 aligns across 10 bases. Germline lookup yields CDR1 MRHNA and CDR2 SNTAGT. V was pared by 7 bases and J by 7 bases, with 7 bases of the junction left unmatched. This CDR3 contains 14 residues.

This clone was seen more than once but under ten times. This chain's CDR3 is CASSFGTGETQYF. For the CDR3, the DNA is TGTGCCAGCAGCTTCGGGACAGGAGAGACCCAGTACTTC. This chain connects TRBV11-2 to TRBJ2-5, with 8 bases matching TRBD1. The germline V gene encodes CDR1 SGHAT and CDR2 FQNNGV. This CDR3 contains 13 residues. Unmatched junction bases numbered 1, after V lost 3 bases and J lost 4 bases.

This chain uses TRBV7-2 with TRBJ1-5; 7 bases are a match to TRBD1. The CDR3 loop spans 14 amino acids. The germline CDR1 and CDR2 sequences are SGHTA and FQGNSA. With V trimmed by 1 base and J by 5 bases, 2 bases remained unmatched. The CDR3 DNA reads as TGTGCCAGCAGCTTAGGAACAGGGGATCAGCCCCAGCATTTT. Translation gives CASSLGTGDQPQHF. The full variable domain, its missing parts supplied by reference TRBV7-2 and TRBJ1-5, is GAGVSQSPSNKVTEKGKDVELRCDPISGHTALYWYRQSLGQGLEFLIYFQGNSAPDKSGLPSDRFSAERTGGSVSTLTIQRTQQEDSAVYLCASSLGTGDQPQHFGDGTRLSIL.

The genes are TRBV7-9 and TRBJ2-2; tentatively, D is TRBD2 (5 bases). CDR1 is SEHNR and CDR2 is FQNEAQ in the germline V gene (reference sequence). V was pared by 11 bases and J by 4 bases, with 8 bases between. The CDR3 runs to 11 residues. DNA for the CDR3: TGTGCCGGGGAGAGCACCGGGGAGCTGTTTTTT. The encoded protein is CAGESTGELFF. The variable domain in full, completed from reference TRBV7-9 and TRBJ2-2, reads DTGVSQNPRHKITKRGQNVTFRCDPISEHNRLYWYRQTLGQGPEFLTYFQNEAQLEKSRLLSDRFSAERPKGSFSTLEIQRTEQGDSAMYLCAGESTGELFFGEGSRLTVL.

The V and J genes are TRBV30 and TRBJ1-3, with 7 bases matching TRBD1. Germline CDR1 and CDR2: GTSNPN and SVGIG (reference sequence). V was pared by 5 bases and J by 4 bases, with 5 bases of the junction left unmatched. The CDR3 runs to 13 residues. CDR3 DNA sequence: TGTGCCTGGGACATACAGGGGGGAAACACCATATATTTT. Amino acid sequence: CAWDIQGGNTIYF.

This clone has a single count. The V call is TRBV19, the J call TRBJ1-2; weak D call: TRBD1 (5 bases). Trimming took off 7 bases at V and 1 base at J, with 13 bases between the two ends. The CDR3 extends over 14 amino acids. Looked up from germline, CDR1 is LNHDA and CDR2 is SQIVND (reference sequence). In DNA, the CDR3 is TGTGCCAGTAATAAAGCGACAGATAACTATGGCTACACCTTC. It encodes CASNKATDNYGYTF.

This chain connects TRBV14 to TRBJ1-1, with a tentative D call TRBD1 (5 bases). The V and J ends lost 0 bases and 6 bases respectively, with 17 bases between them. The germline V gene encodes CDR1 SGHDN and CDR2 FVKESK. CDR3 size: 16 residues. This chain's CDR3 is CASSQEGAGRSAEAFF. Written as DNA, the CDR3 is TGTGCCAGCAGCCAAGAAGGCGCAGGGCGTTCGGCTGAAGCTTTCTTT.

The chain combines TRBV5-1 with TRBJ2-3, with D possibly being TRBD1 (5 bases). The CDR3 covers 13 residues. The germline V gene has CDR1 SGHRS and CDR2 YFSETQ. Trimming took off 0 bases at V and 4 bases at J, with 6 bases between the two ends. The CDR3 protein is CASSLVGADTQYF. The CDR3 region has the DNA TGCGCCAGCAGCTTGGTAGGGGCAGATACGCAGTATTTT. The whole variable domain, filled in from reference TRBV5-1 and TRBJ2-3, reads KAGVTQTPRYLIKTRGQQVTLSCSPISGHRSVSWYQQTPGQGLQFLFEYFSETQRNKGNFPGRFSGRQFSNSRSEMNVSTLELGDSALYLCASSLVGADTQYFGPGTRLTVL.

V usage is TRBV9 and J usage is TRBJ2-7; the match to TRBD1 covers 11 bases. The germline V gene encodes CDR1 SGDLS and CDR2 YYNGEE. Trimming at V came to 4 bases and at J to 2 bases, leaving 11 bases not matched to a gene. The CDR3 length is 17 residues. CDR3 region: CASSSAIPGQGAYEQYF. Written as DNA, the CDR3 is TGTGCCAGCAGCTCAGCCATTCCGGGACAGGGGGCCTACGAGCAGTACTTC.

The rearrangement uses TRBV7-2 and TRBJ2-7; TRBD2 matches at 12 bases. J lost 4 bases, V lost 1 base, and 8 bases had no gene match. Germline loops: CDR1 SGHTA, CDR2 FQGNSA. The CDR3 is 17 residues long. The DNA of the CDR3 is TGTGCCAGCAGCTTAGGCGCGACTAGCGGGGGTGGGTACGAGCAGTACTTC. Protein product: CASSLGATSGGGYEQYF.

The genes are TRBV28 and TRBJ2-5, with a weak D call TRBD1 (5 bases). In germline, CDR1 is MDHEN, CDR2 SYDVKM. CDR3 length equals 16 residues. The ends were cut back, 5 bases at V and 4 bases at J, with 20 bases in the middle. For the CDR3, the DNA is TGTGCCAGCAGTACCAAGACGACAGCCCCCCGAGAGACCCAGTACTTC. It translates to CASSTKTTAPRETQYF. The variable domain in full, with the rest retrieved from reference TRBV28 and TRBJ2-5, is DVKVTQSSRYLVKRTGEKVFLECVQDMDHENMFWYRQDPGLGLRLIYFSYDVKMKEKGDIPEGYSVSREKKERFSLILESASTNQTSMYLCASSTKTTAPRETQYFGPGTRLLVL.

This clone was detected a few times. The chain employs TRBV7-9 and TRBJ2-7; D not certain. This CDR3 has 12 residues. Germline V gene lookup returns CDR1 SEHNR and CDR2 FQNEAQ (reference sequence). V lost 1 base, J lost 4 bases, and 5 bases lay in between. The CDR3 loop reads CASSLGRYEQYF. The CDR3 DNA reads as TGTGCCAGCAGCTTAGGTCGGTACGAGCAGTACTTC.

V gene TRBV4-3 combines with J gene TRBJ2-3; 10 bases line up with TRBD2. The germline CDR1 and CDR2 sequences are LGHNA and YSLEER. The CDR3 is 20 amino acids. Trimming cost V 0 bases and J 4 bases; bases outside gene matches: 16. CDR3 sequence (DNA): TGCGCCAGCAGCCAAGATTTCGGTCCTAGCGGGGGTGATATTTCAGATACGCAGTATTTT. Its translation is CASSQDFGPSGGDISDTQYF.